The present T cell receptor (beta chain) was sequenced within a study of cytotoxic CD8 clonotypes in ibrutinib-treated CLL. The overall study: After a median roughly 12 months on treatment (6 to 36), response samples were drawn.

Measured with immunoSEQ multiplex PCR; TCRdb has only the in-frame clones, and not every one. The sample shows about 60,000 clones, nearly 55% of them seen only once. Around 2 micrograms of genomic DNA (from cryopreserved PBMCs) were used for TCR beta libraries. Findings and caveats of the study: At baseline, clonality was higher than in age-matched healthy donors and correlated with CD8+ counts. Public clonotypes were rare and shrank or held steady on treatment.

Note on this clone: Its specificity is not known.

This sequence was found in a human donor with chronic lymphocytic leukemia. The sequencing used PBMCs, collected at disease progression, from a patient treated with ibrutinib.

CDR3 DNA sequence: TGCGCCAGCAGCTTGGGGGGTAAGGACTATGGCTACACCTTC. It encodes CASSLGGKDYGYTF. The genes are TRBV5-1 and TRBJ1-2; D call uncertain. CDR1 and CDR2 (germline): SGHRS, YFSETQ. Deletions cut 0 bases from V and 3 bases from J, with 9 bases between. This CDR3 region has 14 residues.